This T cell receptor (beta chain) derives from a study of shared clonotypes between healthy human individuals. A single count supports this clone. Sequencing used immunoSEQ multiplex PCR; TCRdb keeps in-frame clones, though not all of them. The sample contains about 380,000 clones, 96% of which appear only once. CDR3 length: 11 residues. The V end was cut by 2 bases, the J end by 11 bases, with 10 bases between. Germline-derived CDR1 and CDR2 are SGHNT and YYREEE (reference sequence). The chain combines TRBV5-4 with TRBJ2-5; D possibly corresponds to TRBD2 (5 bases). The clonotype originates from a young man in good health. Sample: memory CD8+ T cells sorted from blood. Subset here: CD45RO+ cells pooled with CCR7-negative TemRA cells. CDR3 amino acids: CASSFRAEQYF. The CDR3 DNA follows: TGTGCCAGCAGCTTTCGAGCGGAGCAGTACTTC.